A selection of T cell receptor beta chains follows, all from one sample in a study of technical replicates of blood from a handful of donors. The protocol was immunoSEQ multiplex PCR, while the TCRdb copy is restricted to in-frame clones and leaves out a portion. The sample includes some 91,000 clones, 95% of them seen just once. Specimen: T cells isolated from PBMCs. The origin of the receptors is a human donor in good health. The CDR3 runs from the conserved cysteine through the conserved F or W. Fields, in order: J gene, V gene, D gene, clone size, CDR3 protein, CDR3 DNA. A D gene is named only where the DNA matches it firmly. Clone size is given for some rows only: seen once, a few or many times, or a class if the clone is expanded.

TRBJ2-7 | TRBV27 | TRBD2 | - | CASSFWGLAGNYEQYF | TGTGCCAGCAGTTTTTGGGGACTAGCGGGAAACTACGAGCAGTACTTC
TRBJ2-7 | TRBV6-5 | TRBD2 | once | CASSYEASGSYEQYF | TGTGCCAGCAGTTACGAGGCTAGCGGCTCCTACGAGCAGTACTTC
TRBJ2-1 | TRBV7-6 | - | - | CASSFQSYEQFF | TGTGCCAGCAGCTTTCAAAGCTATGAGCAGTTCTTC
TRBJ2-2 | TRBV9 | TRBD1 | - | CASGQGGPGELFF | TGTGCCAGCGGACAGGGAGGCCCCGGGGAGCTGTTTTTT
TRBJ1-2 | TRBV6-1 | - | once | CASWAVRYGYTF | TGTGCCAGCTGGGCCGTAAGATATGGCTACACCTTC
TRBJ2-3 | TRBV6-1 | TRBD2 | - | CASSEARGGTDTQYF | TGTGCCAGCAGTGAAGCGCGGGGGGGCACAGATACGCAGTATTTT
TRBJ1-3 | TRBV6-5 | - | - | CASSYRGVGNTIYF | TGTGCCAGCAGTTACCGCGGGGTCGGAAACACCATATATTTT
TRBJ2-2 | TRBV27 | - | - | CASRSGGTGELFF | TGTGCCAGCCGATCAGGGGGGACCGGGGAGCTGTTTTTT
TRBJ2-1 | TRBV9 | TRBD2 | - | CASSVGTSDYNEQFF | TGTGCCAGCAGCGTAGGTACTAGCGACTACAATGAGCAGTTCTTC
TRBJ2-7 | TRBV11-3 | - | - | CASSFGGSLWEQYF | TGTGCCAGCAGCTTTGGGGGGAGCCTTTGGGAGCAGTACTTC
TRBJ2-7 | TRBV29-1 | - | - | CSVDDSGSYEQYF | TGCAGCGTTGACGATAGCGGCTCCTACGAGCAGTACTTC
TRBJ2-5 | TRBV19 | - | - | CASSMGGQSQETQYF | TGTGCCAGTAGTATGGGGGGACAGTCCCAAGAGACCCAGTACTTC
TRBJ1-1 | TRBV15 | TRBD1 | - | CATSRTATRTGTEAFF | TGTGCCACCAGCAGGACGGCGACAAGGACAGGCACTGAAGCTTTCTTT
TRBJ1-3 | TRBV6-1 | - | once | CASSVMASSGNTIYF | TGTGCCAGCAGTGTAATGGCTAGCTCTGGAAACACCATATATTTT
TRBJ2-7 | TRBV29-1 | TRBD1 | once | CSAGTGSYEQYF | TGCAGCGCCGGGACAGGGAGCTACGAGCAGTACTTC
TRBJ2-2 | TRBV27 | TRBD1 | - | CASSIRDREWTGELFF | TGTGCCAGCAGTATTAGGGACAGGGAGTGGACCGGGGAGCTGTTTTTT
TRBJ2-1 | TRBV21-1 | - | - | CASSRVVAGDLYNEQFF | TGTGCCAGCAGCAGGGTAGTAGCGGGAGACCTATACAATGAGCAGTTCTTC
TRBJ2-3 | TRBV10-1 | - | - | CASTDSTGTDTQYF | TGCGCCAGCACGGACAGCACGGGGACAGATACGCAGTATTTT
TRBJ2-7 | TRBV4-1 | TRBD2 | - | CASSQAVIVGGGSYEQYF | TGCGCCAGCAGCCAAGCGGTCATCGTCGGGGGGGGATCCTACGAGCAGTACTTC
TRBJ1-1 | TRBV7-6 | TRBD1 | - | CASSQDRGPEAFF | TGTGCCAGCAGCCAAGACAGGGGGCCTGAAGCTTTCTTT
TRBJ2-3 | TRBV18 | TRBD2 | - | CASSSLAGSGTDTQYF | TGTGCCAGCTCATCCCTAGCGGGGTCAGGGACAGATACGCAGTATTTT
TRBJ2-7 | TRBV5-1 | - | - | CASSLGLATSSYEQYF | TGCGCCAGCAGCTTGGGCCTGGCGACAAGCTCCTACGAGCAGTACTTC
TRBJ2-3 | TRBV11-2 | - | - | CASSFGGESTDTQYF | TGTGCCAGCAGCTTTGGAGGGGAGAGCACAGATACGCAGTATTTT
TRBJ2-5 | TRBV7-2 | - | - | CASSLLPQETQYF | TGTGCCAGCAGCTTGCTACCACAAGAGACCCAGTACTTC
TRBJ2-1 | TRBV12-5 | TRBD1 | - | CASGLGQGAPNEQFF | TGTGCTAGTGGTTTAGGGCAGGGGGCGCCAAATGAGCAGTTCTTC
TRBJ2-1 | TRBV28 | TRBD2 | - | CASTITSGYNEQFF | TGTGCCAGCACGATCACTAGCGGATACAATGAGCAGTTCTTC
TRBJ2-2 | TRBV5-1 | TRBD1 | - | CASSLAMKQGDTGELFF | TGCGCCAGCAGCTTGGCCATGAAACAGGGGGACACCGGGGAGCTGTTTTTT
TRBJ2-7 | TRBV2 | - | - | CASSDHRATYEQYF | TGTGCCAGCAGTGACCACAGGGCGACCTACGAGCAGTACTTC
TRBJ1-1 | TRBV29-1 | - | - | CSVQKGSRDTEAFF | TGCAGCGTCCAGAAGGGGTCACGGGACACTGAAGCTTTCTTT
TRBJ2-7 | TRBV18 | - | - | CASSPRGIDEQYF | TGTGCCAGCTCACCACGCGGTATCGACGAGCAGTACTTC
TRBJ2-5 | TRBV14 | - | - | CASSQVAGAVQETQYF | TGTGCCAGCAGCCAAGTTGCGGGGGCAGTCCAAGAGACCCAGTACTTC
TRBJ2-2 | TRBV7-2 | TRBD2 | - | CASSPRLAGGRELFF | TGTGCCAGCAGCCCGAGACTAGCGGGGGGACGGGAGCTGTTTTTT
TRBJ2-4 | TRBV29-1 | TRBD2 | - | CSVVKAGGTIQYF | TGCAGCGTTGTAAAAGCGGGAGGGACCATTCAGTACTTC
TRBJ2-7 | TRBV29-1 | TRBD2 | - | CSVTPGGLAGGLSYEQYF | TGCAGCGTTACCCCCGGAGGACTAGCGGGAGGGCTCTCCTACGAGCAGTACTTC
TRBJ2-7 | TRBV14 | - | - | CASSQTPSGQYF | TGTGCCAGCAGCCAAACTCCTTCAGGGCAGTACTTC
TRBJ2-5 | TRBV7-9 | TRBD2 | - | CASTGPGGLAGQETQYF | TGTGCCAGCACCGGACCGGGGGGGCTAGCGGGGCAAGAGACCCAGTACTTC
TRBJ1-5 | TRBV30 | - | once | CAWKPVGGLGNQPQHF | TGTGCCTGGAAACCCGTGGGGGGATTGGGCAATCAGCCCCAGCATTTT
TRBJ2-7 | TRBV5-5 | - | - | CASRNPIRGTYEQYF | TGTGCCAGCAGGAACCCAATCAGGGGTACCTACGAGCAGTACTTC
TRBJ2-3 | TRBV2 | TRBD2 | - | CASSGEGLGTDTQYF | TGTGCCAGCAGTGGTGAGGGACTAGGCACAGATACGCAGTATTTT
TRBJ2-1 | TRBV4-1 | TRBD2 | - | CASSQDLGTSGYNEQFF | TGCGCCAGCAGCCAAGACCTCGGGACTAGCGGCTACAATGAGCAGTTCTTC
TRBJ2-2 | TRBV4-1 | TRBD1 | - | CASSLRSGTGASTIIAGELFF | TGCGCCAGCAGCCTCAGATCCGGGACAGGGGCCTCCACGATAATTGCCGGGGAGCTGTTTTTT
TRBJ2-2 | TRBV19 | TRBD2 | - | CASSIRSGRNTGELFF | TGTGCCAGTAGTATACGAAGCGGGAGAAACACCGGGGAGCTGTTTTTT
TRBJ1-3 | TRBV5-4 | TRBD1 | - | CASSLLPGGQGRYF | TGTGCCAGCAGCTTGTTACCGGGGGGACAGGGTAGATATTTT
TRBJ2-7 | TRBV11-3 | TRBD1 | - | CASSTTPGGEQYF | TGTGCCAGCAGCACAACCCCAGGGGGTGAGCAGTACTTC
TRBJ2-2 | TRBV27 | - | - | CASSAQGPGELFF | TGTGCCAGCAGTGCACAGGGCCCCGGGGAGCTGTTTTTT
TRBJ2-1 | TRBV4-2 | - | - | CASSQGAEQFF | TGTGCCAGCAGCCAAGGGGCCGAGCAGTTCTTC
TRBJ2-1 | TRBV7-8 | - | once | CASSLAINEQFF | TGTGCCAGCAGCTTAGCCATCAATGAGCAGTTCTTC
TRBJ1-3 | TRBV19 | - | - | CASSIPRNTIYF | TGTGCCAGTAGTATACCCAGAAACACCATATATTTT
TRBJ2-3 | TRBV5-6 | - | - | CASSPDFTDTQYF | TGTGCCAGCAGCCCGGACTTCACAGATACGCAGTATTTT
TRBJ2-6 | TRBV19 | - | - | CASSIEGVRRPSGANVLTF | TGTGCCAGTAGTATTGAGGGTGTCAGGAGACCCTCTGGGGCCAACGTCCTGACTTTC
TRBJ1-2 | TRBV5-1 | - | - | CASSLEQPNYGYTF | TGCGCCAGCAGCTTGGAACAGCCTAACTATGGCTACACCTTC
TRBJ2-7 | TRBV9 | TRBD2 | - | CASNDGGLSYEQYF | TGTGCCAGCAATGACGGGGGGTTATCCTACGAGCAGTACTTC
TRBJ1-6 | TRBV25-1 | - | - | CASSGGAAVNSPLHF | TGTGCCAGCAGCGGCGGGGCGGCAGTTAATTCACCCCTCCACTTT
TRBJ1-2 | TRBV10-3 | - | - | CAISEPPGDRNYGYTF | TGTGCCATCAGTGAACCTCCGGGGGACCGTAACTATGGCTACACCTTC
TRBJ2-7 | TRBV4-1 | - | - | CASSQVPTSSYEQYF | TGCGCCAGCAGCCAAGTCCCCACTAGCTCCTACGAGCAGTACTTC